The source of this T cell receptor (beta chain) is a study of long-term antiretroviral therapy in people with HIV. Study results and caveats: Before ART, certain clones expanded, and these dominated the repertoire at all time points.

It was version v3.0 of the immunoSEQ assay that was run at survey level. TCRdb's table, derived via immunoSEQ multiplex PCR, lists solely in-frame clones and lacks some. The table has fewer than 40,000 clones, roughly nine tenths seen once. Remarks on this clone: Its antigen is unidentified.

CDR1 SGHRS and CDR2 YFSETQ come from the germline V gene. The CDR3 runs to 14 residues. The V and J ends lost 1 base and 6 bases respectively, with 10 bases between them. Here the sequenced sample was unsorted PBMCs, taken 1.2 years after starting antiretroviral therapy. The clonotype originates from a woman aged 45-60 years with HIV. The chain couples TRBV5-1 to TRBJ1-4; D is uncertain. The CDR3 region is CASSLWSADEKLFF. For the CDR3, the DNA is TGCGCCAGCAGCTTGTGGTCAGCAGATGAAAAACTGTTTTTT.